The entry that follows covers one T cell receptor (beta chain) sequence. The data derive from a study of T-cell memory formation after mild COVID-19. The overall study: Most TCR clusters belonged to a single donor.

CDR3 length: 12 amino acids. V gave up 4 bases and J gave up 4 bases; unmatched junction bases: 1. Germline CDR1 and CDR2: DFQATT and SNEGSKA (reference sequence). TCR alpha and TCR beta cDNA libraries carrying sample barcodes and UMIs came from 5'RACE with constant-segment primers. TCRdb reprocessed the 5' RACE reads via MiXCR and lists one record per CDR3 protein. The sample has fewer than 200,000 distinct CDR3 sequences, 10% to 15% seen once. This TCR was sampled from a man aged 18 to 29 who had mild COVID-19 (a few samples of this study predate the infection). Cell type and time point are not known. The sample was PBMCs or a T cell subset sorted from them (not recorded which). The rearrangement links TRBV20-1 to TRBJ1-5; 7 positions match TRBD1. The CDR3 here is CSATTGNQPQHF. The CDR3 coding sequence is TGCAGTGCTACGACAGGGAATCAGCCCCAGCATTTT.